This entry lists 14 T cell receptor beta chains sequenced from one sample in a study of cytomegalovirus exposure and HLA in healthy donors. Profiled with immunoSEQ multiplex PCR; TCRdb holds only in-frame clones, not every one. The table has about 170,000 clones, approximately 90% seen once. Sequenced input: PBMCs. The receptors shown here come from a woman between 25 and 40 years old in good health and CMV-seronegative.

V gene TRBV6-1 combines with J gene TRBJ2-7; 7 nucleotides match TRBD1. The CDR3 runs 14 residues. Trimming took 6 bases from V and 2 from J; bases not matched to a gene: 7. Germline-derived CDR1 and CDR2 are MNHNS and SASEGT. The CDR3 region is CASSLLTGTYEQYF. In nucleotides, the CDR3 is TGTGCCAGCAGCCTTCTGACAGGGACCTACGAGCAGTACTTC.

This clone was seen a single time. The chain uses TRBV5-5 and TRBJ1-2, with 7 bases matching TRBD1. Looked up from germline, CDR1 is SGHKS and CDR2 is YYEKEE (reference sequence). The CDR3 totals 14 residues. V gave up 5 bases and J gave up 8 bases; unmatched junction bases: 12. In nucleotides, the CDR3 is TGTGCCAGCAGATTCCCCGGACAGGCGGGCGGCTACACCTTC. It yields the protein CASRFPGQAGGYTF.

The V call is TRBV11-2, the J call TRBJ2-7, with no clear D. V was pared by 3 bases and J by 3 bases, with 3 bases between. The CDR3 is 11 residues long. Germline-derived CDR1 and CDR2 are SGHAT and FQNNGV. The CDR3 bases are TGTGCCAGCAGCTTCTACTACGAGCAGTACTTC. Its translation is CASSFYYEQYF.

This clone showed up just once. For the CDR3, the DNA is TGTGCCAGCTCACTCGGACACGACTCCTACGAGCAGTACTTC. As protein: CASSLGHDSYEQYF. The V call is TRBV18, the J call TRBJ2-7; D might be TRBD1 (5 bases). V was cut by 4 bases and J by 0 bases, with 10 bases left in between. CDR1 KGHSH and CDR2 LQKENI come from the germline V gene. This CDR3 is 14 amino acids long.

The CDR3 reads CASSFVGSLNTEAFF. The CDR3, as DNA: TGTGCCAGCAGCTTTGTCGGTAGCCTGAACACTGAAGCTTTCTTT. The V and J genes are TRBV7-8 and TRBJ1-1; D uncertain. The V end was cut by 3 bases, the J end by 0 bases, with 11 bases between. CDR1 and CDR2 (germline): SGHVS, FQNEAQ. The CDR3 loop spans 15 amino acids.

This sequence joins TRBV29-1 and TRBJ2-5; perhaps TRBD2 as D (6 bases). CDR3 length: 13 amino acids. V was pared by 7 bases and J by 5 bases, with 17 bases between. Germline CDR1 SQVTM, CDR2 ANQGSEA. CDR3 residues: CSGTLVEGETQYF. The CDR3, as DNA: TGCAGCGGTACCCTAGTGGAGGGGGAGACCCAGTACTTC.

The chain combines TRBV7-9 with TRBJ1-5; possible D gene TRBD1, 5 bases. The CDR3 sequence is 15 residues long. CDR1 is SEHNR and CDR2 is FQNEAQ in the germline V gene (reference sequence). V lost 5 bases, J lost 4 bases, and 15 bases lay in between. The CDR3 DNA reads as TGTGCCAGCAGCCATACTCGGGGGGGTAATCAGCCCCAGCATTTT. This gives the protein CASSHTRGGNQPQHF.

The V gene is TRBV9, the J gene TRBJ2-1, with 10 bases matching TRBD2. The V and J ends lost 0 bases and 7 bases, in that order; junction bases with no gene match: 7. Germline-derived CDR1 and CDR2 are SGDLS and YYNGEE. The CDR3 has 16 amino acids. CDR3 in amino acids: CASSVALAGDLNEQFF. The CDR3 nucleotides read TGTGCCAGCAGCGTAGCCCTAGCGGGGGACTTAAATGAGCAGTTCTTC.

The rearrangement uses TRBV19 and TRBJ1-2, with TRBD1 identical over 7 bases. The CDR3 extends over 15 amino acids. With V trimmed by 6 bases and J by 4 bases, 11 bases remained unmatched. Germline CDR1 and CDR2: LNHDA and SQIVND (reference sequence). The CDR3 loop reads CASRVPGQMSYGYTF. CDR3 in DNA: TGTGCCAGTAGAGTTCCGGGACAGATGTCCTATGGCTACACCTTC.

The CDR3 DNA sequence: TGTGCCTGGAGCTTGTCCGGGGGAAACACCATATATTTT. It encodes CAWSLSGGNTIYF. This chain joins TRBV30 and TRBJ1-3; D gene unclear. Trimming removed 3 bases from V and 4 bases from J, with 10 bases in between. The CDR3 consists of 13 residues. CDR1 and CDR2 (germline): GTSNPN, SVGIG (reference sequence).

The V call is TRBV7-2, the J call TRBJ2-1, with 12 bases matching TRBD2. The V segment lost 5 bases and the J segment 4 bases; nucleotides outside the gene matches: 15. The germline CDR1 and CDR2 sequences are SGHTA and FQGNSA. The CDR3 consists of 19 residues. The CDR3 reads CASSEPASGGAVRYNEQFF. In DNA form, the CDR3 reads TGTGCCAGCAGCGAGCCGGCTAGCGGGGGGGCCGTAAGGTACAATGAGCAGTTCTTC.

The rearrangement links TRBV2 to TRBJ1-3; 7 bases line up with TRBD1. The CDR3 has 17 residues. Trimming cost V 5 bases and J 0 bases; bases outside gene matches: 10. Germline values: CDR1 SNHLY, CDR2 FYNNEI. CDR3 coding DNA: TGTGCCAGCAGTACCTCGACAGGGAGAAACTCTGGAAACACCATATATTTT. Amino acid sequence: CASSTSTGRNSGNTIYF.

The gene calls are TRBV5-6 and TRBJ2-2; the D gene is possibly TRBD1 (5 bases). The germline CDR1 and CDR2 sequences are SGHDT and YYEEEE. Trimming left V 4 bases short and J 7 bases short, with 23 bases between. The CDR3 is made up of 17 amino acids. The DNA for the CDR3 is TGTGCCAGCAGCCCGATCATGGGGCTAGGGTTAAACGGGGAGCTGTTTTTT. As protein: CASSPIMGLGLNGELFF. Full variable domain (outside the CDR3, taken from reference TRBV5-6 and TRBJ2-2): DAGVTQSPTHLIKTRGQQVTLRCSPKSGHDTVSWYQQALGQGPQFIFQYYEEEERQRGNFPDRFSGHQFPNYSSELNVNALLLGDSALYLCASSPIMGLGLNGELFFGEGSRLTVL.

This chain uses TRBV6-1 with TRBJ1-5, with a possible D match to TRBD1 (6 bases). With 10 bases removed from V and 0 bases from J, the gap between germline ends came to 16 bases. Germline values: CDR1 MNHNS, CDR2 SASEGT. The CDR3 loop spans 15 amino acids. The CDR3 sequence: CATSRGGDSNQPQHF. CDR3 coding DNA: TGTGCCACCTCTAGGGGGGGGGATAGCAATCAGCCCCAGCATTTT.